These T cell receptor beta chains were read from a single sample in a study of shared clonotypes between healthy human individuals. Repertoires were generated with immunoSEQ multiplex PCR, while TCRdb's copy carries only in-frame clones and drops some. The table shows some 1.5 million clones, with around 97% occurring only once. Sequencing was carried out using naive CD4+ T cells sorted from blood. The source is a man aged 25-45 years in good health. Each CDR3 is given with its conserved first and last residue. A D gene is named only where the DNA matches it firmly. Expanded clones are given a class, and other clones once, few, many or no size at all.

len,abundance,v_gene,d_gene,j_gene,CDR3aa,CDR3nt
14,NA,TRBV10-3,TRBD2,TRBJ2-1,CAISPAGGHNEQFF,TGTGCCATCAGCCCAGCGGGAGGGCACAATGAGCAGTTCTTC
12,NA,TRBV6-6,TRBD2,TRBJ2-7,CASRDYTYEQYF,TGTGCCAGCCGGGACTACACCTACGAGCAGTACTTC
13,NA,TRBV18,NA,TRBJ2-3,CASSPPSTDTQYF,TGTGCCAGCTCACCACCCTCGACAGATACGCAGTATTTT
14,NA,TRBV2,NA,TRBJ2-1,CASIFPEMGNEQFF,TGTGCCAGCATTTTCCCGGAGATGGGCAATGAGCAGTTCTTC
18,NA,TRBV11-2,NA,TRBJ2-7,CASSPLSVSKQRSYEQYF,TGTGCCAGCAGCCCTCTTAGCGTGTCGAAACAAAGGAGCTACGAGCAGTACTTC
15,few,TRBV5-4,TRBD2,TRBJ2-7,CASSPSTSGTYEQYF,TGTGCCAGCAGCCCGAGTACCAGCGGGACTTACGAGCAGTACTTC
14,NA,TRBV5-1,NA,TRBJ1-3,CASSLGTVGNTIYF,TGCGCCAGCAGCTTGGGGACAGTCGGAAACACCATATATTTT
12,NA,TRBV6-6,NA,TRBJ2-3,CASSDATDTQYF,TGTGCCAGCAGTGATGCCACAGATACGCAGTATTTT
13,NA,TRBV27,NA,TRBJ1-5,CASSLTYRQPQHF,TGTGCCAGCAGTCTTACCTACCGTCAGCCCCAGCATTTT
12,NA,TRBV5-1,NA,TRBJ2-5,CASTSGGETQYF,TGCGCCAGCACCTCAGGGGGGGAGACCCAGTACTTC
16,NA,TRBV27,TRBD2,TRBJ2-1,CASSPYQIAGINEQFF,TGTGCCAGCAGTCCCTACCAGATAGCGGGAATAAATGAGCAGTTCTTC
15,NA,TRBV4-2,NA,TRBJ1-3,CASSQAGGSGNTIYF,TGTGCCAGCAGCCAAGCCGGGGGGTCAGGAAACACCATATATTTT
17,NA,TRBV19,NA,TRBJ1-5,CASSSPLRDRSNQPQHF,TGTGCCAGTAGCTCCCCACTCAGGGATCGTAGCAATCAGCCCCAGCATTTT
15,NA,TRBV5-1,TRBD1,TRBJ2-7,CASSLSRDRGHEQYF,TGCGCCAGCAGCTTGAGTCGGGACAGGGGGCACGAGCAGTACTTC
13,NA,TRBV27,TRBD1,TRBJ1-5,CASRQGQHQPQHF,TGTGCCAGTAGACAGGGGCAGCACCAGCCCCAGCATTTT
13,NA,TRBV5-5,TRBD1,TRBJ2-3,CASSRQGLDTQYF,TGTGCCAGCAGCCGACAGGGGTTAGATACGCAGTATTTT
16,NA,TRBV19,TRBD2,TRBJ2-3,CASSIRVAGVEDTQYF,TGTGCCAGTAGTATACGAGTAGCGGGAGTGGAAGATACGCAGTATTTT
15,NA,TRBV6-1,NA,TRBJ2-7,CASSDGPDLIYEQYF,TGTGCCAGCAGTGACGGGCCGGATCTGATCTACGAGCAGTACTTC
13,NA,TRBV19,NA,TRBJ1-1,CASSIMKNTEAFF,TGTGCCAGTAGTATAATGAAGAACACTGAAGCTTTCTTT
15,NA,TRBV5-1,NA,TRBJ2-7,CASSLEAGSSYEQYF,TGCGCCAGCAGCTTGGAGGCGGGAAGCTCCTACGAGCAGTACTTC
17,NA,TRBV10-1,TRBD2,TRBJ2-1,CASSLSRGTSSYNEQFF,TGCGCCAGCAGTTTATCTAGGGGGACTAGCTCCTACAATGAGCAGTTCTTC
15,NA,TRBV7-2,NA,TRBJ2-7,CASSLVWQGTYEQYF,TGTGCCAGCAGCTTGGTTTGGCAGGGGACCTACGAGCAGTACTTC
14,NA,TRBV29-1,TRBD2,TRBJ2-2,CSVEGGRVGGELFF,TGCAGCGTTGAAGGGGGGAGGGTTGGCGGGGAGCTGTTTTTT
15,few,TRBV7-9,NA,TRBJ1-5,CASSQGRESNQPQHF,TGTGCCAGCAGCCAAGGCAGGGAAAGCAATCAGCCCCAGCATTTT
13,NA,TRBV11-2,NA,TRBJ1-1,CASSSDRGAEAFF,TGTGCCAGCAGCTCAGATCGGGGCGCTGAAGCTTTCTTT
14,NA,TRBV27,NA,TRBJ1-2,CASSLSGFGGGYTF,TGTGCCAGCAGTTTATCAGGGTTTGGTGGTGGCTACACCTTC
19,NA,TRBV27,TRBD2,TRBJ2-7,CASSYRGGRTSGSVNEQYF,TGTGCCAGCAGTTACAGGGGAGGGAGGACTAGCGGGAGTGTCAACGAGCAGTACTTC
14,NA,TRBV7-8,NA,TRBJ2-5,CASSLARGRETQYF,TGTGCCAGCAGCTTAGCGCGTGGTCGAGAGACCCAGTACTTC
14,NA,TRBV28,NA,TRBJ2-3,CASSFVGHTDTQYF,TGTGCCAGCAGTTTTGTCGGTCACACAGATACGCAGTATTTT
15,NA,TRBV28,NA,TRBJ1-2,CASGFSDRPGSGYTF,TGTGCCAGCGGCTTCTCCGACAGGCCAGGCAGTGGCTACACCTTC
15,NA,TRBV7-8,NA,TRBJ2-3,CASSNLGRGTDTQYF,TGTGCCAGCAGCAACCTGGGTCGGGGTACAGATACGCAGTATTTT
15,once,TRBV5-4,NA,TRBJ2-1,CASSLLGGRYNEQFF,TGTGCCAGCAGCTTGCTCGGGGGCCGTTACAATGAGCAGTTCTTC
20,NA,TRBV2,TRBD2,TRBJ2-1,CASRKGAGLAELSSYNEQFF,TGTGCCAGCAGAAAAGGAGCGGGACTAGCGGAATTAAGCTCCTACAATGAGCAGTTCTTC
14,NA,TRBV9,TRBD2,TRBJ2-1,CASSVTSGYNEQFF,TGTGCCAGCAGCGTGACTAGCGGATACAATGAGCAGTTCTTC
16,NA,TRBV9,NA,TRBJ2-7,CASSVGVGRWDYEQYF,TGTGCCAGCAGCGTAGGGGTGGGACGGTGGGACTACGAGCAGTACTTC
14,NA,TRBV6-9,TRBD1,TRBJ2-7,CASRPGTGLHEQYF,TGTGCCAGCAGGCCAGGGACAGGGCTGCACGAGCAGTACTTC
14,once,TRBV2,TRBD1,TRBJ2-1,CASSQRQGVNEQFF,TGTGCCAGCAGTCAACGGCAGGGGGTCAATGAGCAGTTCTTC
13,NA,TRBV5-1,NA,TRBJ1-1,CASSRQGLSEAFF,TGCGCCAGCAGCCGCCAGGGGTTGAGTGAAGCTTTCTTT
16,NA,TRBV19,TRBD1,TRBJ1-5,CASSIDWQGANQPQHF,TGTGCCAGTAGTATAGATTGGCAGGGGGCCAATCAGCCCCAGCATTTT
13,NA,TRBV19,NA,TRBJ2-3,CASSMRRTDTQYF,TGTGCCAGTAGTATGCGGCGCACAGATACGCAGTATTTT
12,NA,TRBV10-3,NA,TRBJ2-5,CAMGLTQETQYF,TGTGCCATGGGCCTCACGCAAGAGACCCAGTACTTC
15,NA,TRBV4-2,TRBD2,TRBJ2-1,CASSSGTSGDNEQFF,TGTGCCAGCAGCTCCGGGACTAGCGGGGACAATGAGCAGTTCTTC